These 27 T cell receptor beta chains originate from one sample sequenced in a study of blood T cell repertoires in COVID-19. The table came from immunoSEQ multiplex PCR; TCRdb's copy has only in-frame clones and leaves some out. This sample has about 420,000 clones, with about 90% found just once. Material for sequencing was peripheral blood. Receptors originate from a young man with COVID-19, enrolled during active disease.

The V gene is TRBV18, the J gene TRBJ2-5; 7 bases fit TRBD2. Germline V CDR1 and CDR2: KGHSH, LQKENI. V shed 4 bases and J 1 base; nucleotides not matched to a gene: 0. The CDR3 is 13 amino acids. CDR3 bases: TGTGCCAGCTCACGGACTAGCCAAGAGACCCAGTACTTC. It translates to CASSRTSQETQYF.

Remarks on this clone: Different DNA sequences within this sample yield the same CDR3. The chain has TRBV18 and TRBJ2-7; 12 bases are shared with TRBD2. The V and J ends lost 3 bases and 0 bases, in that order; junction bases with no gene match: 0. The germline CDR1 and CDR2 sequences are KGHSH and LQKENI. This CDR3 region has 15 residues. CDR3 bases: TGTGCCAGCTCACCGACTAGCGGGAGCTCCTACGAGCAGTACTTC. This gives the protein CASSPTSGSSYEQYF.

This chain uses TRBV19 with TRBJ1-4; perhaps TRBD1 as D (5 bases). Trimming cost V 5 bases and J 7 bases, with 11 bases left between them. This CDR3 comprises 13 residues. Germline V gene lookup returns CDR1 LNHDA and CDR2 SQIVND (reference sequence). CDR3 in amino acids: CASSWGSAEKLFF. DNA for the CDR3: TGTGCCAGTAGTTGGGGCTCTGCTGAAAAACTGTTTTTT.

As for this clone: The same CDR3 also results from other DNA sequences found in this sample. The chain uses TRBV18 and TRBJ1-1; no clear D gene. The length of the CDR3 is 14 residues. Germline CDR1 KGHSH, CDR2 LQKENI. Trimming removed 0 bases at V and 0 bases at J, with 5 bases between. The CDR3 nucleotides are TGTGCCAGCTCACCACCGTCGGTGAACACTGAAGCTTTCTTT. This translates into CASSPPSVNTEAFF. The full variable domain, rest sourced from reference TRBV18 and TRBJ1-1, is NAGVMQNPRHLVRRRGQEARLRCSPMKGHSHVYWYRQLPEEGLKFMVYLQKENIIDESGMPKERFSAEFPKEGPSILRIQQVVRGDSAAYFCASSPPSVNTEAFFGQGTRLTVV.

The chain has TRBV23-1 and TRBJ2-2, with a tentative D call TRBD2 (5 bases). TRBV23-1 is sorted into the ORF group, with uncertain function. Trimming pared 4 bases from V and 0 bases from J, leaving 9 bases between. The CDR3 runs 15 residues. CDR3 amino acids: CASSPEAANTGELFF. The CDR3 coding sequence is TGCGCCAGCAGTCCTGAAGCGGCGAACACCGGGGAGCTGTTTTTT.

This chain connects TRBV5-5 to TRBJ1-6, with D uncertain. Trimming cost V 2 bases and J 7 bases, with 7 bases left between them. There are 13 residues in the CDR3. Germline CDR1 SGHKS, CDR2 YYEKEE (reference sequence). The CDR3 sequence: CASSFGLNSPLHF. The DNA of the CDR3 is TGTGCCAGCAGCTTTGGACTAAATTCACCCCTCCACTTT.

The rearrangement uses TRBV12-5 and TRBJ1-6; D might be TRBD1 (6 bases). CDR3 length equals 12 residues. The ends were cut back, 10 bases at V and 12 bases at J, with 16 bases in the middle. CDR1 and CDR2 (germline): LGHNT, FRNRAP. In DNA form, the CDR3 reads TGTGCTACAGGGGACGGGGTCGGACCCCTCCACTTT. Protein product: CATGDGVGPLHF.

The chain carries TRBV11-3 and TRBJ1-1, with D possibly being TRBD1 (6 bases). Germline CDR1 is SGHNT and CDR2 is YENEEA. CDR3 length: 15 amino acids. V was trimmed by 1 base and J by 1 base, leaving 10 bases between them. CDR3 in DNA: TGTGCCAGCAGCTTAGCGAGGGGGAGGAACACTGAAGCTTTCTTT. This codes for CASSLARGRNTEAFF.

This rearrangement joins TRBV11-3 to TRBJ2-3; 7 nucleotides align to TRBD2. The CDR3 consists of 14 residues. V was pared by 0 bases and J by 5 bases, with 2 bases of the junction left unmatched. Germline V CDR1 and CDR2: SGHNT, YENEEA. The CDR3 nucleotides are TGTGCCAGCAGCTTAGAGGGGAGGGGAGATACGCAGTATTTT. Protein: CASSLEGRGDTQYF.

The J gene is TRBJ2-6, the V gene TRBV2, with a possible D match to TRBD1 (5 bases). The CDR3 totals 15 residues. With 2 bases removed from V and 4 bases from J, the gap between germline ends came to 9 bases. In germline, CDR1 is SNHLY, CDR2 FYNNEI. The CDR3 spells CASSESTAGANVLTF. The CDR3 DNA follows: TGTGCCAGCAGTGAATCGACAGCCGGGGCCAACGTCCTGACTTTC.

CDR3 sequence: CASSPDRGPYEQYF. The CDR3 DNA is TGTGCCAGCAGCCCCGACAGGGGTCCCTACGAGCAGTACTTC. The chain recombines TRBV7-2 with TRBJ2-7; TRBD1 matches at 8 bases. J was trimmed by 2 bases and V by 5 bases; bases with no gene match: 5. Germline V CDR1 and CDR2: SGHTA, FQGNSA. The CDR3 runs 14 residues.

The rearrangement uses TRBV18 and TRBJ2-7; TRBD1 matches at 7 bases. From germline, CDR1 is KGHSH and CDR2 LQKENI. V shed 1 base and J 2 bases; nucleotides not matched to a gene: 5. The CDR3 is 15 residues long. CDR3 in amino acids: CASSPQGTATYEQYF. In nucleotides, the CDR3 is TGTGCCAGCTCACCACAAGGGACAGCTACCTACGAGCAGTACTTC. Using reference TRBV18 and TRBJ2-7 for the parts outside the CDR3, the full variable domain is NAGVMQNPRHLVRRRGQEARLRCSPMKGHSHVYWYRQLPEEGLKFMVYLQKENIIDESGMPKERFSAEFPKEGPSILRIQQVVRGDSAAYFCASSPQGTATYEQYFGPGTRLTVT.

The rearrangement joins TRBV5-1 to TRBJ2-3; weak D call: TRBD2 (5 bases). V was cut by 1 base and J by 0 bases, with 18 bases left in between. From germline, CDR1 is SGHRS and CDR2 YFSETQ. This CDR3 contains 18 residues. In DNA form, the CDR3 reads TGCGCCAGCAGCTTGAGGCTACAATCCGAGCGGAGCACAGATACGCAGTATTTT. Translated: CASSLRLQSERSTDTQYF.

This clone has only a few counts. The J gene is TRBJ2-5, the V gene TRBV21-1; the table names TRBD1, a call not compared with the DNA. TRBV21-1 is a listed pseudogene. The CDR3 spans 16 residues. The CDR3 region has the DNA TGTGCCAGCAGCAAAGAGACTAGGGGCCTCCAGGGGGCCCAGTACTTC. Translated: CASSKETRGLQGAQYF.

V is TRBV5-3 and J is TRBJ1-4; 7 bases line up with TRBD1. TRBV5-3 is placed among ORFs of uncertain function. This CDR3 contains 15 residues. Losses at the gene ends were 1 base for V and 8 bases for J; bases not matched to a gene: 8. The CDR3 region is CARSLFKGAGEKLFF. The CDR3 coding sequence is TGTGCCAGAAGCTTGTTTAAGGGGGCAGGGGAAAAACTGTTTTTT.

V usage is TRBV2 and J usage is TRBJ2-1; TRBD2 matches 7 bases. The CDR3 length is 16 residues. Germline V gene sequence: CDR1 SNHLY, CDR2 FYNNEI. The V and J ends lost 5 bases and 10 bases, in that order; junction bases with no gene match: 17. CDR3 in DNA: TGTGCCAGCAGTCTTAGGCTAGCGGTTCCTCAATGGGAGCAGTTCTTC. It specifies CASSLRLAVPQWEQFF.

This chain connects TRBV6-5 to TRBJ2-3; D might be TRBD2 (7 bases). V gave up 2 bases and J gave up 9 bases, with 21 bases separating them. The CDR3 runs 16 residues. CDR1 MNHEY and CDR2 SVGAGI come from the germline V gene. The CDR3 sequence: CASSYNMGGPNPTQYF. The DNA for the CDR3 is TGTGCCAGCAGTTACAACATGGGGGGGCCTAATCCCACGCAGTATTTT.

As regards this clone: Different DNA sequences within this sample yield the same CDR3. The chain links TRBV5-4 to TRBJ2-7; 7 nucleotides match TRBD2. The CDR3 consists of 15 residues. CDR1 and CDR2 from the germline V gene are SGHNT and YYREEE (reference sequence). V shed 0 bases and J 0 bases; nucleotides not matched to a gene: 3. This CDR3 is CASSLVRGSSYEQYF. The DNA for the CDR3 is TGTGCCAGCAGCTTGGTTCGCGGGAGCTCCTACGAGCAGTACTTC. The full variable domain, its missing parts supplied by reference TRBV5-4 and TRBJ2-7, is ETGVTQSPTHLIKTRGQQVTLRCSSQSGHNTVSWYQQALGQGPQFIFQYYREEENGRGNFPPRFSGLQFPNYSSELNVNALELDDSALYLCASSLVRGSSYEQYFGPGTRLTVT.

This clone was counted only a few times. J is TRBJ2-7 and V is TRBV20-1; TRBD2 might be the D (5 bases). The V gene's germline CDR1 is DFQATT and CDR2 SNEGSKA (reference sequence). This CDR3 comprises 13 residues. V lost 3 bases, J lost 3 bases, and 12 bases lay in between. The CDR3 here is CSASSGIGYEQYF. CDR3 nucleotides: TGCAGTGCTAGTTCCGGGATAGGCTACGAGCAGTACTTC.

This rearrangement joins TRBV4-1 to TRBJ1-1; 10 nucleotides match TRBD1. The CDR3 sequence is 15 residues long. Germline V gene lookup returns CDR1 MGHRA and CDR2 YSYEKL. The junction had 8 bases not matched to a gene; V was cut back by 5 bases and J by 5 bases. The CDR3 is CASSTRDRGITEAFF. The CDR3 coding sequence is TGCGCCAGCAGCACCCGGGACAGGGGTATAACTGAAGCTTTCTTT.

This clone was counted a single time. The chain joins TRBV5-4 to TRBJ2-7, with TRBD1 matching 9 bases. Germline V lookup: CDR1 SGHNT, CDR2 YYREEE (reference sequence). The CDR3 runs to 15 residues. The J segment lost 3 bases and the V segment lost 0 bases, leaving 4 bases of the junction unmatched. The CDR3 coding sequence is TGTGCCAGCAGCTTGGACAGGGGGCGGATCTACGAGCAGTACTTC. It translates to CASSLDRGRIYEQYF.

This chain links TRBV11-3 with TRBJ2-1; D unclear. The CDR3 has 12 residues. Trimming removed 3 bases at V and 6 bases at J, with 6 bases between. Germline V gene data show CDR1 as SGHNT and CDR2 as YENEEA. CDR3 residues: CASSFESNEQFF. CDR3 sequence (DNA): TGTGCCAGCAGCTTTGAGTCCAATGAGCAGTTCTTC.

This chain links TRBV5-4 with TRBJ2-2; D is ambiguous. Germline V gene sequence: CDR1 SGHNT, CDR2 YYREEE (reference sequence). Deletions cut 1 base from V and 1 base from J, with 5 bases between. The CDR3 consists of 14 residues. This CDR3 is CASSLSGNTGELFF. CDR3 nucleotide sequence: TGTGCCAGCAGCTTGTCCGGGAACACCGGGGAGCTGTTTTTT.

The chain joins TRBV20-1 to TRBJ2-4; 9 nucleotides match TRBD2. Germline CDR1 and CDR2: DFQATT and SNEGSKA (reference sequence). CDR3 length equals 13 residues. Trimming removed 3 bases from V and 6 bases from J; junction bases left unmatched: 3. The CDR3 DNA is TGCAGTGCTAGTCTAGCGGGGACAAACATTCAGTACTTC. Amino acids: CSASLAGTNIQYF.

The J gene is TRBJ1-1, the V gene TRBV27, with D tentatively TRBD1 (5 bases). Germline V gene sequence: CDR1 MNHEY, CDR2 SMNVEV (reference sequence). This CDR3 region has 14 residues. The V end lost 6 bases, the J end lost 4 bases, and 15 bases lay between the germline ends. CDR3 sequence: CASSAGDWTTEAFF. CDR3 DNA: TGTGCCAGCAGCGCGGGGGATTGGACCACTGAAGCTTTCTTT.

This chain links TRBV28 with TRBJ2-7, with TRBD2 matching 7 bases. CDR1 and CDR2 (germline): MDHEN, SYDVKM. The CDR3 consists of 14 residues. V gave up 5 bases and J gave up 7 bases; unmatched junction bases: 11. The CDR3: CASSTTSWTGEQYF. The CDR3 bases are TGTGCCAGCAGTACGACTAGCTGGACGGGGGAGCAGTACTTC.

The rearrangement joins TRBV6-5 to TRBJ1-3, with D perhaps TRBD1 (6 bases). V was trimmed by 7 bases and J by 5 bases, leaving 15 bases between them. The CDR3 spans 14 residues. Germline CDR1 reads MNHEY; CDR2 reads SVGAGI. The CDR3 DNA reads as TGTGCCAGCACCCCCCGGGACATCCGAAACACCATATATTTT. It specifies CASTPRDIRNTIYF.